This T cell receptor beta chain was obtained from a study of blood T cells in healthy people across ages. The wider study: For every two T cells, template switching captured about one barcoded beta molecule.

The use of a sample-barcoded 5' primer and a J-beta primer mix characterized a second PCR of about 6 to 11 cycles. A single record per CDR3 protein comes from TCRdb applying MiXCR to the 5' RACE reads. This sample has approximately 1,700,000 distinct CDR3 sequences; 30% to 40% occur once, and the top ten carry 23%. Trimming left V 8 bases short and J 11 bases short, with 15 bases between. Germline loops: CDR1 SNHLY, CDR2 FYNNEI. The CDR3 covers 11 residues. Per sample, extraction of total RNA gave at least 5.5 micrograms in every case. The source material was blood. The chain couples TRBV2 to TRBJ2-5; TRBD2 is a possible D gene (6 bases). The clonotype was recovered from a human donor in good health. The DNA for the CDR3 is TGTGCCAGCCTGAGCGGGCCTGAGCAGTACTTC. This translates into CASLSGPEQYF.